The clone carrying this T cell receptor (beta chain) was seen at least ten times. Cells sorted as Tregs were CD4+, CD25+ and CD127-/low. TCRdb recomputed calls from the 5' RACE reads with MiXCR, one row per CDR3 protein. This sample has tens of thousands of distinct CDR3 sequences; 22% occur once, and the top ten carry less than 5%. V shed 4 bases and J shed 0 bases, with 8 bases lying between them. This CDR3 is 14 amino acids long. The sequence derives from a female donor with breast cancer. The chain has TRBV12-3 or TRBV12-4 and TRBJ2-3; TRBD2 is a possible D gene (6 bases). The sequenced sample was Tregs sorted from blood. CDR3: CASSWRDSTDTQYF. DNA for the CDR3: TGTGCCAGCAGTTGGCGGGACAGCACAGATACGCAGTATTTT.